The next 10 T cell receptor beta chains were all read from a single sample in a study of PD-1 blockade in classical Hodgkin lymphoma. The protocol was immunoSEQ multiplex PCR, while the TCRdb copy is restricted to in-frame clones and leaves out a portion. This table has some 150,000 clones, about 81% appearing once. Every patient experienced relapse after autologous stem cell transplantation, and brentuximab vedotin exposure varied. The sequenced sample was peripheral blood mononuclear cells (PBMCs), obtained before the second cycle of nivolumab. These receptors were collected from a human donor with classical Hodgkin lymphoma.

The chain recombines TRBV7-9 with TRBJ2-7; perhaps TRBD2 as D (5 bases). V was pared by 2 bases and J by 1 base, with 12 bases between. This CDR3 comprises 15 residues. In germline, CDR1 is SEHNR, CDR2 FQNEAQ (reference sequence). CDR3 in amino acids: CASSLRGAGSYEQYF. The CDR3 nucleotides read TGTGCCAGCAGCTTACGGGGTGCCGGTTCCTACGAGCAGTACTTC.

The chain employs TRBV28 and TRBJ2-3; possible D gene TRBD2, 6 bases. The CDR3 runs to 15 residues. Trimming stripped 6 bases from V and 2 bases from J, with 15 bases between. Looked up from germline, CDR1 is MDHEN and CDR2 is SYDVKM. The CDR3 DNA reads as TGTGCCAGCAGGGGAGGAAGTATATCCACAGATACGCAGTATTTT. Its translation is CASRGGSISTDTQYF.

DNA of the CDR3: TGCGCCAGCAGCCAAGATGGTGGGGAGGAGCGGGAGCTGTTTTTT. The encoded protein is CASSQDGGEERELFF. The rearrangement links TRBV4-3 to TRBJ2-2; D is possibly TRBD2 (6 bases). This CDR3 spans 15 amino acids. The V gene lost 0 bases and the J gene lost 9 bases, with 14 bases spanning the gap. Germline V lookup: CDR1 LGHNA, CDR2 YSLEER.

CDR3 amino acids: CASRPGQGMNTEAFF. The CDR3 DNA reads TGTGCCAGTAGACCGGGACAGGGAATGAACACTGAAGCTTTCTTT. The J gene is TRBJ1-1, the V gene TRBV19; 9 nucleotides line up with TRBD1. V lost 6 bases, J lost 0 bases, and 5 bases stayed unmatched. The germline V gene has CDR1 LNHDA and CDR2 SQIVND (reference sequence). The CDR3 spans 15 residues. Combining the CDR3 with reference TRBV19 and TRBJ1-1 gives the whole variable domain DGGITQSPKYLFRKEGQNVTLSCEQNLNHDAMYWYRQDPGQGLRLIYYSQIVNDFQKGDIAEGYSVSREKKESFPLTVTSAQKNPTAFYLCASRPGQGMNTEAFFGQGTRLTVV.

The chain recombines TRBV28 with TRBJ2-2, with D possibly being TRBD2 (6 bases). The V end lost 7 bases, the J end lost 6 bases, and 15 bases lay between the germline ends. CDR1 is MDHEN, CDR2 SYDVKM, per germline. The CDR3 has 14 amino acids. The CDR3 reads CASNRRREAGELFF. The CDR3 nucleotides read TGTGCCAGCAACAGACGGAGGGAAGCCGGGGAGCTGTTTTTT.

This clone was counted between two and nine times. Other DNA sequences in the sample encode the same CDR3. The CDR3 sequence: CASSLEGETQYF. As DNA, the CDR3 is TGTGCCAGCAGCTTAGAAGGGGAGACCCAGTACTTC. This sequence joins TRBV11-2 and TRBJ2-5; D call uncertain. V dropped 0 bases and J dropped 5 bases, with 4 bases sitting between them. The CDR3 is 12 amino acids. Germline lookup yields CDR1 SGHAT and CDR2 FQNNGV.

The genes are TRBV7-3 and TRBJ1-3, with a weak D call TRBD1 (6 bases). Germline V lookup: CDR1 SGHTA, CDR2 FQGTGA. The CDR3 sequence is 16 residues long. The V and J ends lost 2 bases and 3 bases respectively, with 14 bases between them. CDR3: CASSLGGPEGGNTIYF. The CDR3 nucleotides read TGTGCCAGCAGCTTAGGGGGCCCAGAAGGTGGAAACACCATATATTTT.

This clone has just one count. This chain uses TRBV6-4 with TRBJ2-3; D is unresolved. Looked up from germline, CDR1 is MRHNA and CDR2 is SNTAGT. Trimming cost V 5 bases and J 0 bases, with 12 bases left between them. The CDR3 has 15 residues. The DNA for the CDR3 is TGTGCCAGCAGTTCGGAGATGATTAGCACAGATACGCAGTATTTT. Translating gives CASSSEMISTDTQYF.

The chain uses TRBV19 and TRBJ1-5; 9 bases fit TRBD1. With 0 bases clipped from V and 6 bases from J, the junction kept 12 bases outside the gene matches. The CDR3 contains 18 residues. Germline assignment: CDR1 LNHDA and CDR2 SQIVND (reference sequence). This CDR3 is CASSIDLVRGTGLQPQHF. In DNA, the CDR3 is TGTGCCAGTAGTATAGATTTGGTCAGGGGGACAGGGCTTCAGCCCCAGCATTTT. Supplemented by reference TRBV19 and TRBJ1-5, the full variable domain reads DGGITQSPKYLFRKEGQNVTLSCEQNLNHDAMYWYRQDPGQGLRLIYYSQIVNDFQKGDIAEGYSVSREKKESFPLTVTSAQKNPTAFYLCASSIDLVRGTGLQPQHFGDGTRLSIL.

This clone came up many times. J is TRBJ2-7 and V is TRBV7-9; 9 positions match TRBD1. The CDR3 totals 16 residues. CDR1 and CDR2 (germline): SEHNR, FQNEAQ (reference sequence). J gave up 0 bases and V 6 bases, and 9 bases lay outside the gene matches. The CDR3 DNA sequence: TGTGCCAGCAGTTTAACCGGGACAGGGATCTCCTACGAGCAGTACTTC. Residues: CASSLTGTGISYEQYF.